These T cell receptor beta chains were read from a single sample in a study of T cell responses to AZD1222 COVID-19 vaccine. Profiling relied on immunoSEQ multiplex PCR, and the TCRdb table lists in-frame clones only, not all of them. Of some 130,000 clones detected, 90% to 95% appear once; the ten largest clones hold roughly 7.1%. The source was peripheral blood, collected 28 days after the second AZD1222 dose. These receptors came from an adult who received the AZD1222 COVID-19 vaccine. Each CDR3 is given with its conserved first and last residue. The D gene is left open where the match is weak. Expanded clones are given a class, and other clones once, few, many or no size at all.

v_gene: TRBV4-1
j_gene: TRBJ1-6
d_gene: -
abundance: -
CDR3nt: TGCGCCAGCAGCCAAGCCAATTTTATTCCCCCGTATAATTCACCCCTCCACTTT
CDR3aa: CASSQANFIPPYNSPLHF

v_gene: TRBV6-2/TRBV6-3
j_gene: TRBJ2-1
d_gene: -
abundance: -
CDR3nt: TGTGCCAGCAGTGGGGTAGGGAATGAGCAGTTCTTC
CDR3aa: CASSGVGNEQFF

v_gene: TRBV7-2
j_gene: TRBJ2-7
d_gene: TRBD1
abundance: -
CDR3nt: TGTGCCAGCAGCTTAGGAGGACAGGACTACGAGCAGTACTTC
CDR3aa: CASSLGGQDYEQYF

v_gene: TRBV19
j_gene: TRBJ1-5
d_gene: -
abundance: -
CDR3nt: TGTGCCAGTAGTATTGATGGCAATCAGCCCCAGCATTTT
CDR3aa: CASSIDGNQPQHF

v_gene: TRBV7-6
j_gene: TRBJ1-1
d_gene: TRBD1
abundance: -
CDR3nt: TGTGCCAGCAGCTTAGTTACCGTGACAGGGAGGAGGAGCACTGAAGCTTTCTTT
CDR3aa: CASSLVTVTGRRSTEAFF

v_gene: TRBV7-9
j_gene: TRBJ1-2
d_gene: -
abundance: once
CDR3nt: TGTGCCAGCAGCCACACACCGGGCAGGCCTACCTCTAACTATGGCTACACCTTC
CDR3aa: CASSHTPGRPTSNYGYTF

v_gene: TRBV30
j_gene: TRBJ1-2
d_gene: -
abundance: -
CDR3nt: TGTGCCTGGAGCCGGGACACCGACTATGGCTACACCTTC
CDR3aa: CAWSRDTDYGYTF

v_gene: TRBV29-1
j_gene: TRBJ2-1
d_gene: TRBD1
abundance: -
CDR3nt: TGCAGCGTTGAAGGGCTTCGACAGGGGGGAAATGAGCAGTTCTTC
CDR3aa: CSVEGLRQGGNEQFF

v_gene: TRBV20-1
j_gene: TRBJ2-2
d_gene: -
abundance: -
CDR3nt: TGCAGTGCTAGGAACACCGGGGAGCTGTTTTTT
CDR3aa: CSARNTGELFF

v_gene: TRBV25-1
j_gene: TRBJ2-1
d_gene: -
abundance: few
CDR3nt: TGTGCCAGCAGTGCGGCCCGGGGCCAAGACAATGAGCAGTTCTTC
CDR3aa: CASSAARGQDNEQFF

v_gene: TRBV7-2
j_gene: TRBJ1-1
d_gene: -
abundance: -
CDR3nt: TGTGCCAGCAGCTTCCGGGGGAGGAACACTGAAGCTTTCTTT
CDR3aa: CASSFRGRNTEAFF

v_gene: TRBV7-9
j_gene: TRBJ2-1
d_gene: -
abundance: -
CDR3nt: TGTGCCAGCAGCTCCTCCCCCGACGCCTACAATGAGCAGTTCTTC
CDR3aa: CASSSSPDAYNEQFF

v_gene: TRBV3-1/TRBV3-2
j_gene: TRBJ2-6
d_gene: -
abundance: -
CDR3nt: TGTGCCAGCAGCCAGGAAGGTGCTGGGGCCAACGTCCTGACTTTC
CDR3aa: CASSQEGAGANVLTF

v_gene: TRBV19
j_gene: TRBJ2-2
d_gene: -
abundance: -
CDR3nt: TGTGCCAGTACCCTAATTGACAGGCCCGGGGAGCTGTTTTTT
CDR3aa: CASTLIDRPGELFF

v_gene: TRBV12-3/TRBV12-4
j_gene: TRBJ2-7
d_gene: -
abundance: -
CDR3nt: TGTGCCAGCAGTTTAAGGGGCTACGAGCAGTACTTC
CDR3aa: CASSLRGYEQYF

v_gene: TRBV5-1
j_gene: TRBJ1-1
d_gene: -
abundance: -
CDR3nt: TGCGCCAGCAAGCAGGGTATGAACACTGAAGCTTTCTTT
CDR3aa: CASKQGMNTEAFF

v_gene: TRBV5-5
j_gene: TRBJ1-5
d_gene: -
abundance: -
CDR3nt: TGTGCCAGCAGCTTGGATCCGGGATCCAATCAGCCCCAGCATTTT
CDR3aa: CASSLDPGSNQPQHF

v_gene: TRBV25-1
j_gene: TRBJ2-3
d_gene: -
abundance: -
CDR3nt: TGTGCCAGCAGGGGAAGCACAGATACGCAGTATTTT
CDR3aa: CASRGSTDTQYF

v_gene: TRBV12-3/TRBV12-4
j_gene: TRBJ2-3
d_gene: -
abundance: -
CDR3nt: TGTGCCAGCAGTTTATTAAGCCCAGATACGCAGTATTTT
CDR3aa: CASSLLSPDTQYF

v_gene: TRBV20-1
j_gene: TRBJ1-6
d_gene: -
abundance: -
CDR3nt: TGCAGTGCTAGTGTCGGCAGGGTAGGGTCACCCCTCCACTTT
CDR3aa: CSASVGRVGSPLHF

v_gene: TRBV7-2
j_gene: TRBJ1-2
d_gene: -
abundance: once
CDR3nt: TGTGCCAGCAGCTTAGAACTGGGAGTAGCCTATGGCTACACCTTC
CDR3aa: CASSLELGVAYGYTF

v_gene: TRBV5-1
j_gene: TRBJ2-7
d_gene: TRBD2
abundance: -
CDR3nt: TGCGCCAGCAGCCCGAGCGGGGGGCCCTACGAGCAGTACTTC
CDR3aa: CASSPSGGPYEQYF

v_gene: TRBV5-4
j_gene: TRBJ1-1
d_gene: -
abundance: -
CDR3nt: TGTGCCAGCAGCTTGTGGGGGGCTAGGGCCACTGAAGCTTTCTTT
CDR3aa: CASSLWGARATEAFF

v_gene: TRBV19
j_gene: TRBJ1-5
d_gene: -
abundance: -
CDR3nt: TGTGCCAGTATTTACAGGGCAGGGTTGGGCGCTCAGCCCCAGCATTTT
CDR3aa: CASIYRAGLGAQPQHF

v_gene: TRBV13
j_gene: TRBJ1-1
d_gene: TRBD1
abundance: -
CDR3nt: TGTGCCAGCAGCCTCAGGGGGCGAGCTTTCTTT
CDR3aa: CASSLRGRAFF

v_gene: TRBV5-1
j_gene: TRBJ2-7
d_gene: -
abundance: -
CDR3nt: TGCGCCAGCAGCTTGGCCGAAGGGTCCTCCTACGAGCAGTACTTC
CDR3aa: CASSLAEGSSYEQYF

v_gene: TRBV28
j_gene: TRBJ1-1
d_gene: -
abundance: -
CDR3nt: TGTGCCAGCAGCGAAGGGGGAAACACTGAAGCTTTCTTT
CDR3aa: CASSEGGNTEAFF

v_gene: TRBV27
j_gene: TRBJ2-1
d_gene: -
abundance: -
CDR3nt: TGTGCCAGCAGTTCGGCAGGGTATGAGCAGTTCTTC
CDR3aa: CASSSAGYEQFF

v_gene: TRBV5-1
j_gene: TRBJ2-1
d_gene: TRBD1
abundance: -
CDR3nt: TGCGCCAGCAGCCCGGGGGACAGGGCCAGTGAGCAGTTCTTC
CDR3aa: CASSPGDRASEQFF

v_gene: TRBV18
j_gene: TRBJ2-7
d_gene: TRBD1
abundance: once
CDR3nt: TGTGCCAGCTCACCGGGGACAGGGGCTTCCTACGAGCAGTACTTC
CDR3aa: CASSPGTGASYEQYF

v_gene: TRBV18
j_gene: TRBJ2-3
d_gene: TRBD2
abundance: -
CDR3nt: TGTGCCAGCTCTTGGCGGGGGGACTCCACAGATACGCAGTATTTT
CDR3aa: CASSWRGDSTDTQYF

v_gene: TRBV6-5
j_gene: TRBJ1-1
d_gene: TRBD1
abundance: -
CDR3nt: TGTGCCAGCAGTTACGACAGGGTTTGGTCTTTCTTT
CDR3aa: CASSYDRVWSFF

v_gene: TRBV7-9
j_gene: TRBJ1-6
d_gene: -
abundance: -
CDR3nt: TGTGCCAGCTTATCCCTGACAGTGAATTCACCCCTCCACTTT
CDR3aa: CASLSLTVNSPLHF

v_gene: TRBV7-2
j_gene: TRBJ1-3
d_gene: TRBD1
abundance: -
CDR3nt: TGTGCCAGCAGCTTTCAACAGGGGTTATCTGGAAACACCATATATTTT
CDR3aa: CASSFQQGLSGNTIYF

v_gene: TRBV3-1/TRBV3-2
j_gene: TRBJ1-1
d_gene: -
abundance: -
CDR3nt: TGTGCCAGCAGCCCGGTCGAAGGCCCTGAAGCTTTCTTT
CDR3aa: CASSPVEGPEAFF

v_gene: TRBV2
j_gene: TRBJ1-4
d_gene: -
abundance: -
CDR3nt: TGTGCCAGCAGTGTTCATAGGTTAACTAATGAAAAACTGTTTTTT
CDR3aa: CASSVHRLTNEKLFF

v_gene: TRBV11-1
j_gene: TRBJ1-4
d_gene: -
abundance: -
CDR3nt: TGTGCCAGCAGCCCCAACGGGCACGAAACAAAACTGTTTTTT
CDR3aa: CASSPNGHETKLFF

v_gene: TRBV19
j_gene: TRBJ1-5
d_gene: -
abundance: -
CDR3nt: TGTGCCAGTAGTATACGGTACGGCAGGACGACGGATCAGCCCCAGCATTTT
CDR3aa: CASSIRYGRTTDQPQHF

v_gene: TRBV13
j_gene: TRBJ2-2
d_gene: -
abundance: -
CDR3nt: TGTGCCAGCAGCTCACACTATACCACCGGGGAGCTGTTTTTT
CDR3aa: CASSSHYTTGELFF

v_gene: TRBV14
j_gene: TRBJ2-2
d_gene: -
abundance: once
CDR3nt: TGTGCCAGCAGCCGGCCTGGGACCCACACCGGGGAGCTGTTTTTT
CDR3aa: CASSRPGTHTGELFF

v_gene: TRBV2
j_gene: TRBJ2-5
d_gene: -
abundance: -
CDR3nt: TGTGCCAACGTCCGAGATGATAGGACGGGCGAGACCCAGTACTTC
CDR3aa: CANVRDDRTGETQYF

v_gene: TRBV10-3
j_gene: TRBJ1-3
d_gene: -
abundance: -
CDR3nt: TGTGCCATCAGTGCACTCTTAGTGTCGGCAGTCGAGCGAAACACCATATATTTT
CDR3aa: CAISALLVSAVERNTIYF

v_gene: TRBV5-4
j_gene: TRBJ2-3
d_gene: TRBD2
abundance: -
CDR3nt: TGTGCCAGCAGCAGCACTAGCGGGCCCACAGATACGCAGTATTTT
CDR3aa: CASSSTSGPTDTQYF

v_gene: TRBV10-3
j_gene: TRBJ1-2
d_gene: TRBD1
abundance: -
CDR3nt: TGTGCCATCAGTGGACAGGGAGGCTATGGCTACACCTTC
CDR3aa: CAISGQGGYGYTF

v_gene: TRBV2
j_gene: TRBJ1-4
d_gene: -
abundance: -
CDR3nt: TGTGCCAGCAGTGCCCCAGGGACGACTAATGAAAAACTGTTTTTT
CDR3aa: CASSAPGTTNEKLFF

v_gene: TRBV7-2
j_gene: TRBJ1-6
d_gene: TRBD1
abundance: -
CDR3nt: TGTGCCAGCAGCTCGGGACAGGGAAATTCACCCCTCCACTTT
CDR3aa: CASSSGQGNSPLHF

v_gene: TRBV10-3
j_gene: TRBJ2-1
d_gene: TRBD1
abundance: -
CDR3nt: TGTGCCATCAGTGCGGCAGGGGGCTACGACAATGAGCAGTTCTTC
CDR3aa: CAISAAGGYDNEQFF

v_gene: TRBV2
j_gene: TRBJ1-3
d_gene: -
abundance: -
CDR3nt: TGTGCCAACACGAGAAGGGGGGGATACTCTGGAAACACCATATATTTT
CDR3aa: CANTRRGGYSGNTIYF

v_gene: TRBV4-3
j_gene: TRBJ2-2
d_gene: -
abundance: -
CDR3nt: TGCGCCAGCAGCCAAGTTGGGGCTCGCACCGGGGAGCTGTTTTTT
CDR3aa: CASSQVGARTGELFF

v_gene: TRBV12-3/TRBV12-4
j_gene: TRBJ1-5
d_gene: -
abundance: -
CDR3nt: TGTGCCAGCAGTTTATGGGATCAGCCCCAGCATTTT
CDR3aa: CASSLWDQPQHF

v_gene: TRBV4-1
j_gene: TRBJ2-1
d_gene: TRBD2
abundance: -
CDR3nt: TGCGCCAGCAGCCAAGATTCTAGCGGGCCCTACAATGAGCAGTTCTTC
CDR3aa: CASSQDSSGPYNEQFF

v_gene: TRBV7-6
j_gene: TRBJ1-4
d_gene: -
abundance: -
CDR3nt: TGTGCCAGCAGCCAGACACTACTCGGGGAAAAACTGTTTTTT
CDR3aa: CASSQTLLGEKLFF

v_gene: TRBV4-3
j_gene: TRBJ2-7
d_gene: -
abundance: -
CDR3nt: TGCGCCAGCGACGCGTTCCTGGACACCTCCTACGAGCAGTACTTC
CDR3aa: CASDAFLDTSYEQYF